This passage covers 14 T cell receptor beta chains from one sample sequenced in a study of shared T cell receptors in the human thymus. Measured with immunoSEQ multiplex PCR; TCRdb has only the in-frame clones, and not every one. The table lists some 660,000 clones, 87% of them singletons. This same sample was also taken into another study, of human thymus T cells.

The sample taken for sequencing was thymocytes. These receptors all come from a boy in the first two years of life with a congenital heart defect.

This chain connects TRBV4-1 to TRBJ1-5, with 7 nucleotides matching TRBD1. CDR1 and CDR2 from the germline V gene are MGHRA and YSYEKL. The CDR3 spans 14 residues. The ends lost 5 bases at V and 7 bases at J; junction bases unmatched: 8. The CDR3 protein is CASSETGTGQPQHF. The CDR3 DNA follows: TGCGCCAGCAGCGAGACAGGGACGGGCCAGCCCCAGCATTTT.

The chain couples TRBV9 to TRBJ2-3; D remains ambiguous. This CDR3 contains 15 residues. V shed 1 base and J shed 0 bases, with 9 bases lying between them. Per germline, CDR1 SGDLS and CDR2 YYNGEE. The CDR3 nucleotides are TGTGCCAGCAGCGTAAGTAGAGGTAGCACAGATACGCAGTATTTT. This gives the protein CASSVSRGSTDTQYF.

In the case of this clone: One junction end does not reproduce the germline sequence, and a read error may be involved. The chain carries TRBV6-1 and TRBJ1-2; D gene uncertain. Germline loops: CDR1 MNHNS, CDR2 SASEGT. CDR3 length equals 14 residues. CDR3 DNA sequence: TGTGCCAGCAGCGAAGGAGGGTGGAACTATGGCTACACCTTC. Translation: CASSEGGWNYGYTF.

V and J are TRBV4-2 and TRBJ1-5; weak D call: TRBD1 (6 bases). CDR1 is LGHNA and CDR2 is YNFKEQ in the germline V gene. This CDR3 has 16 residues. V lost 0 bases and J 3 bases, leaving 12 bases between the germline ends. The CDR3 DNA is TGTGCCAGCAGCCAAGATCATCTGGGGGCCAATCAGCCCCAGCATTTT. Protein sequence: CASSQDHLGANQPQHF.

This clone has just a few counts. The rearrangement joins TRBV19 to TRBJ2-6; D call uncertain. The CDR3 is made up of 17 amino acids. V was pared by 1 base and J by 0 bases, with 10 bases between. The germline V gene has CDR1 LNHDA and CDR2 SQIVND (reference sequence). The CDR3, as DNA: TGTGCCAGTAGTATAGGAAGGAGAAACTCTGGGGCCAACGTCCTGACTTTC. Translating it yields CASSIGRRNSGANVLTF.

The V gene is TRBV25-1, the J gene TRBJ1-4; TRBD1 aligns across 7 bases. In germline, CDR1 is MGHDK, CDR2 SYGVNS. V was pared by 2 bases and J by 7 bases, with 13 bases of the junction left unmatched. This CDR3 region has 17 residues. CDR3 nucleotide sequence: TGTGCCAGCAGTGAAAAACAAACAGGGGATTCAGGTGAAAAACTGTTTTTT. It encodes CASSEKQTGDSGEKLFF.

CDR3: CAISGSDQLANYEQYF. Here the CDR3 DNA reads TGTGCCATCAGTGGATCGGACCAACTAGCGAACTACGAGCAGTACTTC. The V and J genes are TRBV10-3 and TRBJ2-7; 7 bases fit TRBD2. The ends lost 4 bases at V and 3 bases at J; junction bases unmatched: 12. The CDR3 loop spans 16 amino acids. The germline V gene has CDR1 ENHRY and CDR2 SYGVKD.

The V call is TRBV2, the J call TRBJ2-7, with 7 bases matching TRBD2. V lost 3 bases and J lost 2; bases outside the gene matches: 16. The CDR3 has 18 amino acids. The germline CDR1 and CDR2 sequences are SNHLY and FYNNEI. CDR3 loop: CASSERHLPGTITYEQYF. CDR3 in DNA: TGTGCCAGCAGTGAGCGACACTTACCCGGGACTATAACCTACGAGCAGTACTTC.

The rearrangement joins TRBV19 to TRBJ1-1, with unresolved D. This CDR3 region has 18 residues. Per germline, CDR1 LNHDA and CDR2 SQIVND (reference sequence). V lost 1 base and J lost 0, with 18 bases in between. CDR3 in DNA: TGTGCCAGTAGTATAGCCCTTACTGAGGGAAGTCTGAACACTGAAGCTTTCTTT. This codes for CASSIALTEGSLNTEAFF.

This chain connects TRBV28 to TRBJ2-6; TRBD1 aligns across 11 bases. Germline V CDR1 and CDR2: MDHEN, SYDVKM. The trim removed 6 bases at V and 1 base at J, leaving 8 bases unmatched. The CDR3 length is 18 residues. The CDR3 bases are TGTGCCAGCAGCTCCCGCGGGACAGGGGGGTCTGGGGCCAACGTCCTGACTTTC. Translated, it gives CASSSRGTGGSGANVLTF.

The genes are TRBV5-1 and TRBJ2-3; no firm D call. The CDR3 extends over 14 amino acids. Trimming stripped 2 bases from V and 3 bases from J, with 10 bases between. Germline CDR1 SGHRS, CDR2 YFSETQ. For the CDR3, the DNA is TGCGCCAGCAGCTTCGAGGTATGGACAGATACGCAGTATTTT. Translating gives CASSFEVWTDTQYF. The full variable domain, with the rest looked up from reference TRBV5-1 and TRBJ2-3, is KAGVTQTPRYLIKTRGQQVTLSCSPISGHRSVSWYQQTPGQGLQFLFEYFSETQRNKGNFPGRFSGRQFSNSRSEMNVSTLELGDSALYLCASSFEVWTDTQYFGPGTRLTVL.

In DNA, the CDR3 is TGTGCCAGCAGCTCGGGGACAGGGCGGTATGAGCAGTTCTTC. It is translated as CASSSGTGRYEQFF. This chain links TRBV7-2 with TRBJ2-1; 9 bases fit TRBD1. Germline CDR1 is SGHTA and CDR2 is FQGNSA. The V segment lost 4 bases and the J segment 8 bases; nucleotides outside the gene matches: 6. The CDR3 contains 14 residues.

The sample holds one count of this clone. The V and J genes are TRBV9 and TRBJ2-2; 12 bases align to TRBD2. With V trimmed by 5 bases and J by 6 bases, 5 bases remained unmatched. The CDR3 loop spans 15 amino acids. Looked up from germline, CDR1 is SGDLS and CDR2 is YYNGEE. Here the CDR3 DNA reads TGTGCCAGCAGTTCTAGCGGGAGGGTAGCCGGGGAGCTGTTTTTT. This codes for CASSSSGRVAGELFF.

This clone was seen a few times. The genes are TRBV10-2 and TRBJ2-5; D might be TRBD2 (5 bases). The J call may be incorrect, as the DNA end agrees better with TRBJ2-7. There are 15 residues in the CDR3. Germline V gene data show CDR1 as WSHSY and CDR2 as SAAADI. CDR3 nucleotide sequence: TGCGCCAGCAGTGCAACTAGAATCCGCTCCTACGAGCAGTACTTC. Its protein product is CASSATRIRSYEQYF.